What follows describes a single TCR beta chain. The antigen remains unidentified. Germline V gene lookup returns CDR1 SGHTA and CDR2 FQGNSA. The CDR3 extends over 15 amino acids. Trimming stripped 3 bases from V and 0 bases from J, with 12 bases between. The study made its TCR cDNA through 5'RACE template switching. That step introduced a universal primer site along with UMIs. TCRdb reprocessed the 5' RACE reads with MiXCR, giving one entry per CDR3 protein. The data hold 300,000 to 400,000 distinct CDR3 sequences, with under 15% observed a single time. These data originate in a study of T cells after yellow fever vaccination. Study conclusions and caveats: There was a small share of clonotypes that showed up in both the CD4 and CD8 compartments. High-abundance clonotypes from the bulk population could contaminate FACS-sorted repertoires. Subsequent booster samples again held most clones from primary vaccination (under 98% CD4, roughly 90% CD8).

The sequences come from CD4+ T cells sorted from PBMCs, collected 15 days after the yellow fever booster vaccination. This clonotype was sampled from a man aged 18 to 35 who received the YFV17D yellow fever vaccine. The gene calls are TRBV7-2 and TRBJ2-7, with D possibly called TRBD1 or TRBD2 (5 bases each). The CDR3 sequence: CASSLSVGTSYEQYV. Here the CDR3 DNA reads TGTGCCAGCAGCTTGTCTGTAGGGACCTCCTACGAGCAGTACGTC.